This TCR beta chain was documented in a study of cytomegalovirus exposure and HLA in healthy donors. Overall study context: Unique TCRs from HLA-typed donors, some 85 million of them, were held in an early data release.

Study-wide points: Cytomegalovirus status was reportedly diagnosed by the classifier with high specificity and sensitivity. Most likely, a cluster of highly shared sequence variants arose as a sequencing artifact.

Per germline, CDR1 SNHLY and CDR2 FYNNEI. CDR3 size: 11 residues. V shed 10 bases and J 4 bases; nucleotides not matched to a gene: 3. The PCR was carried out with 60 Vbeta primers and 13 Jbeta primers. The repertoire was sequenced with immunoSEQ multiplex PCR; TCRdb's copy has only in-frame clones and lacks some. The table shows fewer than 300,000 clones, with 80% occurring only once. This clone showed up just once. The antigen remains unidentified. The TCR sequence derives from a girl aged 2-9 years in good health and CMV-seronegative. V is TRBV2 and J is TRBJ1-1, with 7 bases lining up with TRBD1. Source material: PBMCs. The CDR3 coding sequence is TGTGCCACGTGGACAGGCACTGAAGCTTTCTTT. It yields the protein CATWTGTEAFF.